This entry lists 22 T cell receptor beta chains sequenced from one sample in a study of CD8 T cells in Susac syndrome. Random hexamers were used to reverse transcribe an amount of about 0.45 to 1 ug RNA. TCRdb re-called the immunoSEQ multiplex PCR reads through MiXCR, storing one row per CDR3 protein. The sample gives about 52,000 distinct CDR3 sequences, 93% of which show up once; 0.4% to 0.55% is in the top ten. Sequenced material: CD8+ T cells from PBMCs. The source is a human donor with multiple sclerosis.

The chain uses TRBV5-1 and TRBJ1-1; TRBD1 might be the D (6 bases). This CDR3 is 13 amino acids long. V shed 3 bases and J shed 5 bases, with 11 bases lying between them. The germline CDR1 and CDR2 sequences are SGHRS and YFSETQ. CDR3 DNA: TGCGCCAGCAGCTCCACGGGGGCGACTGAAGCTTTCTTT. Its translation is CASSSTGATEAFF.

The CDR3 loop reads CASSVGGWTEAFF. CDR3 sequence (DNA): TGTGCCAGCAGCGTGGGGGGTTGGACTGAAGCTTTCTTT. The gene calls are TRBV9 and TRBJ1-1, with a weak D call TRBD1 (5 bases). V lost 2 bases and J 5 bases, leaving 10 bases between the germline ends. Germline V CDR1 and CDR2: SGDLS, YYNGEE. This CDR3 contains 13 residues.

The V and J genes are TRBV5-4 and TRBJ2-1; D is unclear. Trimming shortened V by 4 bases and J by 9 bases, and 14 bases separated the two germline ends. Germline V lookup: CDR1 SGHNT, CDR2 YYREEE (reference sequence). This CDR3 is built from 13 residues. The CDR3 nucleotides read TGTGCCAGCAGCCCGACCCGGGCCCCTGAGCAGTTCTTC. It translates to CASSPTRAPEQFF.

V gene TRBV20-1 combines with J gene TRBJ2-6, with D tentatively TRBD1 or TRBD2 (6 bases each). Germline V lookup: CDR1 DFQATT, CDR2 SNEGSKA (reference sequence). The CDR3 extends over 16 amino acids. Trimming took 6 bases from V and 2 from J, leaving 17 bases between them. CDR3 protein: CSALPGGQAGANVLTF. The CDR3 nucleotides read TGCAGTGCCCTGCCCGGGGGCCAGGCTGGGGCCAACGTCCTGACTTTC.

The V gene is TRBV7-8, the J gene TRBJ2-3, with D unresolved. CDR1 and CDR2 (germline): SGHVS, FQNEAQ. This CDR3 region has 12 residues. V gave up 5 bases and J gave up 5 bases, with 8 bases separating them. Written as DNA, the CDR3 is TGTGCCAGCAGCACCTTCGGAGATACGCAGTATTTT. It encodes CASSTFGDTQYF.

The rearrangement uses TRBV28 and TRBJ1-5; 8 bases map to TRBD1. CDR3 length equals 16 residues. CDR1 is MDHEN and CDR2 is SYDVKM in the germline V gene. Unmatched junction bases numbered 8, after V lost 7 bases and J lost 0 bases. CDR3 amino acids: CASKPDRGHSNQPQHF. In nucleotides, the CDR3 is TGTGCCAGCAAGCCTGACAGGGGCCATAGCAATCAGCCCCAGCATTTT.

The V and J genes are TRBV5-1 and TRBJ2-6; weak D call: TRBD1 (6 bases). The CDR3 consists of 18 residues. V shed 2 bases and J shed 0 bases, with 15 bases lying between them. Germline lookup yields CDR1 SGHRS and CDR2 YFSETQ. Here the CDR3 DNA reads TGCGCCAGCAGCTTTTCCGGGACACGTAGCTCTGGGGCCAACGTCCTGACTTTC. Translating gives CASSFSGTRSSGANVLTF.

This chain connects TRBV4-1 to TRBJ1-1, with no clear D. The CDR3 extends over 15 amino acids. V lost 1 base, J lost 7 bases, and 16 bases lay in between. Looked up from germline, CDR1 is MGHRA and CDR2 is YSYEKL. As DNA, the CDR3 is TGCGCCAGCAGCCAAGTCCATGAGGGCTCTAATGAAGCTTTCTTT. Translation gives CASSQVHEGSNEAFF.

The CDR3 is CASSRWGAIQYF. CDR3 nucleotide sequence: TGTGCCAGCAGCCGATGGGGGGCGATTCAGTACTTC. The V and J genes are TRBV3-1 and TRBJ2-4; D assignment may be TRBD1 or TRBD2 (6 bases each). V was cut by 4 bases and J by 10 bases, with 11 bases left in between. This CDR3 region has 12 residues. Germline CDR1 is LGHDT and CDR2 is YNNKEL (reference sequence). The full variable domain, rest sourced from reference TRBV3-1 and TRBJ2-4, is DTAVSQTPKYLVTQMGNDKSIKCEQNLGHDTMYWYKQDSKKFLKIMFSYNNKELIINETVPNRFSPKSPDKAHLNLHINSLELGDSAVYFCASSRWGAIQYFGAGTRLSVL.

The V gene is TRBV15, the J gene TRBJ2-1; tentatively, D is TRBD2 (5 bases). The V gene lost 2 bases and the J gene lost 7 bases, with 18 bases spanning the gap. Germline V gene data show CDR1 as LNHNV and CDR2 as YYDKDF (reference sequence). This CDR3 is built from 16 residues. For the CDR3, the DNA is TGTGCCACCAGCAGACAAATAGACTACTTACAAAATGAGCAGTTCTTC. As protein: CATSRQIDYLQNEQFF.

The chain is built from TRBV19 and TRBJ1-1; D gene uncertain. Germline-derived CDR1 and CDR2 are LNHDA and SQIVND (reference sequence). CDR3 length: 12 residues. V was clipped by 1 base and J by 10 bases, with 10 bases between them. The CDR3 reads CASSIGTVPAFF. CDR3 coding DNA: TGTGCCAGTAGTATAGGAACAGTGCCAGCTTTCTTT.

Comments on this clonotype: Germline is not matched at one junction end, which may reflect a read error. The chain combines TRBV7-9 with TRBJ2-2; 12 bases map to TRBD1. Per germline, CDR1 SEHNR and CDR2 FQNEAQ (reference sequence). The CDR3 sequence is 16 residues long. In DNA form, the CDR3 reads TGTGCCAGCAGCTTAAACTGGGACAGGGGGCTCACCGGGGAGCTGTTT. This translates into CASSLNWDRGLTGELF. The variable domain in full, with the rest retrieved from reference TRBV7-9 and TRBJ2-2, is DTGVSQNPRHKITKRGQNVTFRCDPISEHNRLYWYRQTLGQGPEFLTYFQNEAQLEKSRLLSDRFSAERPKGSFSTLEIQRTEQGDSAMYLCASSLNWDRGLTGELFGEGSRLTVL.

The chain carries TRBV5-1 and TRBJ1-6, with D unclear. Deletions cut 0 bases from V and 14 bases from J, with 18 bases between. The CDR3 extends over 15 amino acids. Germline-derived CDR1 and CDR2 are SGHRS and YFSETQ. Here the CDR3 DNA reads TGCGCCAGCAGCTTGGGGTCACGCAGCTGGAGGGCCCTCCACTTT. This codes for CASSLGSRSWRALHF.

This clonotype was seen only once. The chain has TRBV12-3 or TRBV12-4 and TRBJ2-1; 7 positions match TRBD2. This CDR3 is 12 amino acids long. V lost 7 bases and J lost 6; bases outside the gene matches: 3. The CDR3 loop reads CASTGGSNEQFF. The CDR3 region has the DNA TGTGCCAGCACGGGGGGATCCAATGAGCAGTTCTTC.

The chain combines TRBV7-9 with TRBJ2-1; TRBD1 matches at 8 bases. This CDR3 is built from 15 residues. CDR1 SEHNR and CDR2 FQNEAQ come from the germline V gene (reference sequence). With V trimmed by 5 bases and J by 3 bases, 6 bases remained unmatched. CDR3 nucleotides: TGTGCCAGCAGCCACCGACAGGGGTACTACAATGAGCAGTTCTTC. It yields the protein CASSHRQGYYNEQFF.

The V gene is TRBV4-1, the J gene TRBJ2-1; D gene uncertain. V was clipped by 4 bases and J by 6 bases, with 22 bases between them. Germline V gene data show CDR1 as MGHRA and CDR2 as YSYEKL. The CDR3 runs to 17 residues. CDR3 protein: CASSREDPLTVSNEQFF. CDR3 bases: TGCGCCAGCAGCCGAGAAGACCCTCTTACGGTTTCCAATGAGCAGTTCTTC.

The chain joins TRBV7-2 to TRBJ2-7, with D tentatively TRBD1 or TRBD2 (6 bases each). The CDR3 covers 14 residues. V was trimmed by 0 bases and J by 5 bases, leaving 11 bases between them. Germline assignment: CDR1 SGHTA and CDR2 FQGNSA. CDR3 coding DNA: TGTGCCAGCAGCTTAGCACAGGGACTCGACGAGCAGTACTTC. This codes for CASSLAQGLDEQYF.

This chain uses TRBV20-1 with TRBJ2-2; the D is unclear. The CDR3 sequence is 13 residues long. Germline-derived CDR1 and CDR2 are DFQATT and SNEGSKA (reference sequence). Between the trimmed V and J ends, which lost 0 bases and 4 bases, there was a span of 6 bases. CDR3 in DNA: TGCAGTGCTAGAGACAGGACCACCGGGGAGCTGTTTTTT. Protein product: CSARDRTTGELFF.

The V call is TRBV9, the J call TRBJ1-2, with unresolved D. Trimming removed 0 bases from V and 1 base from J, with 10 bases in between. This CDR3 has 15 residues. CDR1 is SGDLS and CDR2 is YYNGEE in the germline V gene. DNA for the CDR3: TGTGCCAGCAGCGTAGGACTTTCTGGTAACTATGGCTACACCTTC. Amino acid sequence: CASSVGLSGNYGYTF.

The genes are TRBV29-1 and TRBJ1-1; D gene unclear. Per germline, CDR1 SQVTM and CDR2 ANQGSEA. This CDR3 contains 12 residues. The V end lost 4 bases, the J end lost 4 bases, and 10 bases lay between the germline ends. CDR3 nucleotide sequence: TGCAGCGTTGTTTTGGGTGGCACTGAAGCTTTCTTT. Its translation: CSVVLGGTEAFF.

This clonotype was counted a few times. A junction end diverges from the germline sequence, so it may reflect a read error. CDR3 sequence reads: CASSLTTGNTEAFF. Written as DNA, the CDR3 is TGTGCCAGCAGTTTAACGACGGGAAACACTGAAGCTTTCTTT. The rearrangement uses TRBV7-3 and TRBJ1-1; no clear D gene. The germline V gene has CDR1 SGHTA and CDR2 FQGTGA. This CDR3 region has 14 residues.

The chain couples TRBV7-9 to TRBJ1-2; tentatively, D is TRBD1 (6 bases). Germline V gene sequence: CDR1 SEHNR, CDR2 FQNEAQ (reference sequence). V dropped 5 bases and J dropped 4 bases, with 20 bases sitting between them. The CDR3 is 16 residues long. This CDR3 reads CASSGGATGILYGYTF. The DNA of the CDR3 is TGTGCCAGCAGCGGGGGAGCTACAGGGATCCTCTATGGCTACACCTTC.